The 8 T cell receptor beta chains in this list originate from one sample, sequenced in a study of T cells of healthy individuals. One entry per CDR3 protein results from TCRdb running MiXCR on the 5' RACE reads. This table has tens of thousands of distinct CDR3 sequences, around 16% appearing once. These receptors came from a human donor in good health.

With respect to this clonotype: This could be a read error, since a much larger clone is one nucleotide away. This sequence joins TRBV20-1 and TRBJ1-2; 10 bases line up with TRBD1. The CDR3 has 16 residues. The V gene's germline CDR1 is DFQATT and CDR2 SNEGSKA (reference sequence). The CDR3 nucleotides read TGCAGTGCTAGAGATGGGAACCGGGACAGGGGATCTGGCTACAACTTC. Its translation is CSARDGNRDRGSGYNF.

The chain carries TRBV7-2 and TRBJ2-7; TRBD1 might be the D (5 bases). The germline CDR1 and CDR2 sequences are SGHTA and FQGNSA. Trimming cost V 4 bases and J 4 bases, with 14 bases left between them. The CDR3 runs to 14 residues. The CDR3, as DNA: TGTGCCAGCAGCTCGACGGCAGGGTTATACGAGCAGTACTTC. Its translation is CASSSTAGLYEQYF.

In nucleotides, the CDR3 is TGTGCCAGCAGCCGCCTGGCATCGGGGAAGACCCAGTACTTC. This translates into CASSRLASGKTQYF. The V call is TRBV13, the J call TRBJ2-5; TRBD2 is a possible D gene (5 bases). The length of the CDR3 is 14 residues. Germline CDR1 and CDR2: PRHDT and FYEKMQ (reference sequence). Trimming removed 5 bases from V and 6 bases from J, with 16 bases in between.

This clonotype was picked up a small number of times. The rearrangement joins TRBV7-2 to TRBJ1-5, with D uncertain. The CDR3 has 13 amino acids. The V end lost 7 bases, the J end lost 1 base, and 8 bases lay between the germline ends. From germline, CDR1 is SGHTA and CDR2 FQGNSA. The CDR3 region has the DNA TGTGCCAGCACGGTCACGAGCAATCAGCCCCAGCATTTT. Its translation is CASTVTSNQPQHF.

The chain is built from TRBV9 and TRBJ2-6; D ambiguous. V lost 1 base and J lost 0, with 5 bases in between. Looked up from germline, CDR1 is SGDLS and CDR2 is YYNGEE. There are 15 residues in the CDR3. Here the CDR3 reads CASSVPLSGANVLTF. In DNA form, the CDR3 reads TGTGCCAGCAGCGTACCTCTCTCTGGGGCCAACGTCCTGACTTTC.

The sample holds many counts of this clonotype. The chain uses TRBV6-5 and TRBJ1-3; D unclear. Trimming stripped 6 bases from V and 0 bases from J, with 3 bases between. CDR1 and CDR2 from the germline V gene are MNHEY and SVGAGI. This CDR3 has 12 amino acids. For the CDR3, the DNA is TGTGCCAGCAGGAGCTCTGGAAACACCATATATTTT. Protein: CASRSSGNTIYF.

The sample holds many counts of this clonotype. J is TRBJ1-2 and V is TRBV10-3, with D unresolved. The CDR3 runs to 11 residues. Germline-derived CDR1 and CDR2 are ENHRY and SYGVKD. Trimming stripped 2 bases from V and 11 bases from J, with 9 bases between. CDR3: CAISEDDWYTF. The CDR3 region has the DNA TGTGCCATCAGTGAGGACGACTGGTACACCTTC.

This clonotype was seen many times. The chain recombines TRBV18 with TRBJ2-3; 7 nucleotides match TRBD2. This CDR3 comprises 16 residues. Germline loops: CDR1 KGHSH, CDR2 LQKENI. After removal of 1 base from V and 2 bases from J, the junction contained 6 bases not matched to a gene. DNA for the CDR3: TGTGCCAGCTCACCACGCAGCGGGACTGACACAGATACGCAGTATTTT. Protein: CASSPRSGTDTDTQYF.